Given below is one T cell receptor beta chain in context. Its antigen is unknown. There are no base qualities to consult, and no much larger clone falls within one base. The data were obtained in a study of cytomegalovirus exposure and HLA in healthy donors (TCRdb year 2017). Notes on the research overall: An earlier analysis of approximately 640 of the donors reported 250 to 350 Gb of sequence data and roughly 100 million unique TCR beta sequences from roughly 180 million T cells. Class I and class II HLA loci were covered by the typing at four-digit resolution. Using immunosequencing, the study profiled T cell repertoires from 666 subjects and related those repertoires to cytomegalovirus serostatus. Every repertoire in the discovery cohort had been generated on one and the same sequencing platform. To predict cytomegalovirus infection status, the study brought together high-throughput TCR immunosequencing, statistical association of individual TCRs with disease status, and machine learning. Approximately 300 gigabases of sequencing data and roughly 81 million unique TCR sequences made up an early release that covered approximately 700 HLA-typed donors. The study aimed to test whether cataloging public T cell receptors could reveal signatures of past pathogen exposure. Of the roughly 420 genotyped donors, over 80% were placed in the genetic ancestry cluster associated with self-reported Caucasian donors. Among roughly 400 genotyped donors of the cohort, an average of approximately 230,000 unique TCR beta nucleotide sequences were sequenced per donor, around 20% of them non-productive. An earlier analysis of roughly 600 of the donors used high-throughput TCR beta sequencing to judge whether each TCR beta V gene segment behaved as functional or pseudogenic. Typing coverage varied by locus: about 620-630 donors for A, B, C, DRB1 and DQB1; some 520 for DQA1; around 610 for DPA1; approximately 450 for DPB1. Donor age, sex, ethnicity and CMV serostatus were compiled together with the repertoire data. Rather than using new phenotypic data, the later analysis identified candidate immune exposures from TCR beta sequences and from how often those sequences occurred across donors. A later genetic analysis took genome-wide SNP genotypes for 398 of the 666 donors and used that subset as a discovery cohort. Several DR-DQ haplotypes were handled as single units for association and clustering because linkage in the cohort was strong. Besides the first cohort of around 670 subjects, a separate validation cohort made up of 120 different subjects was used. A later analysis re-analyzed previously published TCR beta repertoires from about 730 donors and added high-resolution HLA genotyping to study TCR occurrence patterns.

The library was generated by the immunoSEQ multiplex PCR assay. For the multiplex PCR, a mixture combining 60 forward primers for TCR Vbeta segments and 13 reverse primers for TCR Jbeta segments was used. Amplification of the CDR3 region of rearranged TCR beta genes was performed with a multiplex PCR assay on genomic DNA. On the Illumina HiSeq System, the amplified TCR beta libraries were sequenced as 87-base-pair reads. The paper's processing steps were these. A later analysis counted about 80 million unique TCR beta chains across the 640 or so repertoires, and 9 million to 14 million of these chains were shared by at least two donors. A nearest-neighbor algorithm error-corrected the raw reads and collapsed the reads into unique sequences, merging closely related sequences to remove PCR and sequencing errors. To assign V, D and J gene segments, CDR3 sequences were aligned to IMGT reference sequences. For a sequence to be retained, a match of at least six nucleotides was required to both a V gene segment and a J gene segment. A rearrangement was called productive if the CDR3 had no stop codons and remained in frame with V and J, and every other rearrangement was called non-productive. Following IMGT convention, CDR3 was defined as the stretch from the second conserved V-encoded cysteine up to the conserved J-encoded phenylalanine. The earlier analysis of roughly 590 of the donors excluded sequences that lacked an unambiguous match to a single V gene segment. An earlier analysis of about 600 of the donors called V segments functional above 56.7% productive rearrangements and segregating when the between-donor standard deviation exceeded 5%. A statistical classification framework was developed to diagnose cytomegalovirus status using the catalog of TCR beta chain sequences. A later analysis assigned V and J genes by comparing TCR nucleotide sequences with IMGT/GENE-DB human TR gene sequences. A later analysis assigned CDR3 sequences and most-parsimonious VDJ recombination scenarios with the TCRdist pipeline. In a later analysis, each TCR beta chain was defined by its CDR3 amino acid sequence together with its V-gene family, and reads without a unique V-gene family were excluded. To address suspected cross-contamination and a sequencing artifact, a later analysis removed roughly 580 highly shared, low-generation-probability nucleotide sequences. In a later analysis, a clonal expansion index for each public chain was calculated from normalized within-repertoire ranks of inferred template counts. In a later analysis, generation probabilities were computed with a VDJ recombination model fitted to out-of-frame rearrangements, and the resulting probabilities were checked against IGoR. In a later analysis, TCR-TCR, TCR-HLA and TCR-CMV co-occurrence was scored with hypergeometric tests, and a repertoire-size bias correction was applied to TCR pairs. False discovery rates were estimated in a later analysis by permuting HLA or CMV assignments 20 times. In a later analysis, co-occurring TCRs were grouped using DBSCAN, and TCRdist sequence similarity was added for clustering within HLA-allele-positive subsets. Co-occurrence clustering excluded repertoires with fewer than 30,000 or more than 120,000 public chains, plus five with anomalous nucleotide sharing. TCRdb obtained this table from immuneACCESS and retained in-frame rearrangements with V and J assigned. These tables miss some clones; where compared with another copy, unresolved V genes account for less than half of the shortfall, and the remainder is unexplained. V, J and clone size are taken as reported in that table, and D and trimming were inferred from the DNA itself. Counted in this sample were over 250,000 clones; around 66% of them appeared once. The ten top clones hold 2% to 2.5% of the sample.

The cohort was made up of under 800 healthy bone marrow donors. At the time of sampling, every cohort member was nominally healthy, though immune exposures that went unrecorded were likely present. The donor was CMV seronegative and was included in the group of about 400 seronegative cohort members. A peripheral blood sample was provided by each donor, and peripheral blood mononuclear cells were used for TCR beta sequencing. Genomic DNA extraction from the blood cell samples was performed with the Qiagen DNeasy Blood Extraction Kit. Points the paper makes about the study in general: A later analysis associated roughly 17,000 TCR beta sequences with specific HLA alleles at a false discovery rate of 0.05. A later genetic analysis reported fewer N-insertions in productive TCRs among donors in an Asian-associated ancestry cluster than the roughly 690-donor mean. Strong co-occurrence of HLA alleles, especially DR and DQ, made assigning TCR associations to individual alleles difficult. An association between a missense DCLRE1C variant and V-gene and J-gene trimming of TCR beta chains was found in a later genetic analysis and replicated in an independent cohort. Compared with equally common non-associated chains, HLA-associated TCR beta chains in a later analysis were more clonally expanded and had lower generation probabilities. This cohort had only TCR beta chains sequenced, and the lack of alpha or paired-chain data limited which features could be detected. According to a later analysis, TCR association rates differed among HLA loci, with DRB1 alleles showing the most associated TCRs and HLA-C alleles showing the fewest. Sequencing depth was assumed to be roughly uniform across donors in the presence/absence analyses, though that assumption may not hold. In the study, around 150 TCR beta chains were listed as associated with cytomegalovirus. In a later analysis, most CMV-associated TCR beta chains were found to appear HLA-restricted, with HLA associations seemingly driven largely by CMV exposure. The classifier was reported to diagnose cytomegalovirus status with high specificity and sensitivity in both the original cohort and the validation cohort. A group of highly shared sequence variants was considered likely to be a technical artifact of the sequencing pipeline. Broadly in line with IMGT annotations, most TCR beta V segments showed up in productive rearrangements about 87% or about 30% of the time in an earlier analysis of approximately 640 of the donors. Across donors, most TCR sequences were observed very rarely, whereas some public TCRs were present in many individuals. In vitro tests confirmed that a few of the cytomegalovirus-associated TCR beta chains recognize cytomegalovirus antigens. A further reported finding was that TCR beta sequences accurately predicted the HLA-A and HLA-B alleles for most subjects in the first cohort. The authors suggested that the approach could potentially be generalized to other disease states and immunological phenotypes. According to a later analysis, parvovirus B19, influenza, CMV and Epstein-Barr virus appeared linked to several top co-occurrence clusters. Correlated functional status among segregating V segments might reflect linkage disequilibrium, but an unknown experimental factor could not be ruled out. HLA typing was unavailable for some donors at each locus, so association tests used only the typed subset. The only immune exposure information available for the cohort was CMV serostatus. Some IMGT-functional V segments, including TRBV6-2 and TRBV6-3, could not be distinguished by the 87-base-pair reads and were therefore excluded. Because counts were too low, roughly 17 rarely observed V segments, including chromosome 9 orphons, were left out of the earlier analysis of 500 to 650 of the donors.

From V the trimming removes 5 bases and from J it removes 5 bases, while the gene matches leave 10 bases of the junction unaccounted for. CDR1 and CDR2 were assigned from the germline V gene (reference sequence) as MNHEY and SMNVEV. From the cysteine up to the phenylalanine, the CDR3 has a length of 16 residues. CDR3 DNA only is kept here, 48 bases in frame from base 1. The sample taken for sequencing was PBMCs. This TCR came from a female donor in good health and CMV-seronegative. This chain is built from TRBV27 and TRBJ2-1, and 9 junctional nucleotides match TRBD2. CDR3 region: CASSTSTSGKNNEQFF. The DNA reads TGTGCCAGCAGTACCTCGACTAGCGGAAAAAACAATGAGCAGTTCTTC.